Given below is one TCR beta chain in context. Its matching antigen is unknown. The identical CDR3 is also encoded by other nucleotide sequences in the sample. Trimming took 2 bases from V and 1 from J, leaving 9 bases between them. CDR1 SGHNT and CDR2 YYREEE come from the germline V gene (reference sequence). The CDR3 runs 14 residues. This sample is drawn from a study of shared clonotypes between healthy human individuals. Overall study results and limits: Estimated richness values were generally larger in naive subsets than in memory subsets.

CD8 memory fractions consisted of CD45RO+ and CCR7-negative CD45RA+ TemRA cells together. Sequenced by immunoSEQ multiplex PCR; TCRdb stores in-frame clones only, minus some. The sample consists of some 700,000 clones, around 91% of them appearing once. V and J are TRBV5-4 and TRBJ1-1, with a tentative D call TRBD1 (5 bases). This sequence originates from a man aged 18 to 29 in good health. Some clones in this sample may be carry-over from other donors' samples. Sequenced input: memory CD8+ T cells from PBMCs. Subset here: CD45RO+ cells pooled with CCR7-negative TemRA cells. In nucleotides, the CDR3 is TGTGCCAGCAGCTTTCGGGGGGGGAACACTGAAGCTTTCTTT. Amino acids: CASSFRGGNTEAFF.